The following is a T cell receptor beta chain sequence with its context. The entry originates in a study of blood T cell repertoires in COVID-19. Background on the study: COVID-19 samples, acute and convalescent, were from the United States, Italy and Spain. T cells, B-cell-depleted T cells, or PBMCs supplied cDNA or gDNA.

Original data processing: Estimated nucleated cell counts came from reference gene primer amplification. The data were produced by immunoSEQ multiplex PCR, yet TCRdb's version contains in-frame clones alone and is incomplete. For V, J and clone size, that table is used; D and trimming come from the DNA. This sample has roughly 60,000 clones; roughly 85% occur once, and the top ten carry about a sixth. Sequencing was performed on peripheral blood. The origin of this receptor is a human donor in a cohort sampled during active COVID-19.

CDR3 sequence reads: CASSLGTGNQPQHF. DNA for the CDR3: TGTGCCAGCAGCCTGGGGACAGGGAATCAGCCCCAGCATTTT. The chain recombines TRBV3-1 (or the pseudogene TRBV3-2) with TRBJ1-5, with TRBD1 matching over 9 bases. Unmatched junction bases numbered 2, after V lost 4 bases and J lost 4 bases. This CDR3 is built from 14 residues. CDR1 and CDR2 (germline): LGHDT, YNNKEL (reference sequence).